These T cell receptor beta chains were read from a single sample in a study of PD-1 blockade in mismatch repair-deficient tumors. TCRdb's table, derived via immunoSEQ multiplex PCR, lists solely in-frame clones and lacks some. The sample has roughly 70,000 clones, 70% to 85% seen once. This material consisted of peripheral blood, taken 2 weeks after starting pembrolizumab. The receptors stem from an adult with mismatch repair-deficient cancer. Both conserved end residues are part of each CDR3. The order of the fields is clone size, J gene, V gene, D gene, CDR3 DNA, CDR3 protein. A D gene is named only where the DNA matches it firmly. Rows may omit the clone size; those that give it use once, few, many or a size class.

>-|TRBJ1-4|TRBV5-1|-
TGCGCCAGCAAGGGGGACGGGAAACTGTTTTTT
CASKGDGKLFF
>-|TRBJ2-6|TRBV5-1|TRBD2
TGCGCCAGCAGCTTGCGAGGGGACTACCATTCTGGGGCCAACGTCCTGACTTTC
CASSLRGDYHSGANVLTF
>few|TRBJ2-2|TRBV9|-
TGTGCCAGCAGCGACCCAGGGGACACCGGGGAGCTGTTTTTT
CASSDPGDTGELFF
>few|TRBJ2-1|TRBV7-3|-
TGTGCCAGCAGCTTAAACCCCGCCGGACTCCGAGGCAATGAGCAGTTCTTC
CASSLNPAGLRGNEQFF
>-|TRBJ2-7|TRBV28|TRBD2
TGTGCCAGCAGTGAGTTTCCTAGCGGAAGCTACGAGCAGTACTTC
CASSEFPSGSYEQYF
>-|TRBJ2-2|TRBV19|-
TGTGCCAGTAGTCCTAAAACCGGGGGCACCGGGGAGCTGTTTTTT
CASSPKTGGTGELFF
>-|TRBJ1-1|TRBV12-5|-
TGTGCTAGTGGTTTGGTATACGGAGACACTGAAGCTTTCTTT
CASGLVYGDTEAFF
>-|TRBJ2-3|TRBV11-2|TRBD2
TGTGCCAGCAGCTTAGCCCCAGCGGGAGGGTCGGGAGATACGCAGTATTTT
CASSLAPAGGSGDTQYF
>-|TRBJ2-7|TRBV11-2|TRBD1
TGTGCCAGCAGTCGGGACAGGGAGGGCGAGCAGTACTTC
CASSRDREGEQYF
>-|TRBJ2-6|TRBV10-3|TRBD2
TGTGCCATCAGTGGTGGGACTAGCGGGGGGAACTCTGGGGCCAACGTCCTGACTTTC
CAISGGTSGGNSGANVLTF
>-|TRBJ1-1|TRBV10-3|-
TGTGCCATCAGTGAGTCGAAAAAGCAGGGAGGGAACACTGAAGCTTTCTTT
CAISESKKQGGNTEAFF
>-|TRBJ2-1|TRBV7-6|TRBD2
TGTGCCAGCAGCGCCTACACTAGCGGGGGTGAGCAGTTCTTC
CASSAYTSGGEQFF
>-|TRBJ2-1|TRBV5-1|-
TGCGCCAGCAGCAAAGGGGGGGTCTACAATGAGCAGTTCTTC
CASSKGGVYNEQFF
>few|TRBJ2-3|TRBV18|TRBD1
TGTGCCAGCTCACGACAGGGGCATATGGATACGCAGTATTTT
CASSRQGHMDTQYF
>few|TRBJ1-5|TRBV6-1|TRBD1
TGTGCCAGCAGCGGACAGGGGGGGCAGCCCCAGCATTTT
CASSGQGGQPQHF
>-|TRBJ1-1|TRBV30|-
TGTGCCTGGAGTGTTCAGTTGAACACTGAAGCTTTCTTT
CAWSVQLNTEAFF
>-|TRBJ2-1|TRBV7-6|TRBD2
TGTGCCAGCAGCTTAAGTGGCCTAGCGGGATCGATAAATGAGCAGTTCTTC
CASSLSGLAGSINEQFF
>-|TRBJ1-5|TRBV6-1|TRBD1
TGTGCCAGCAGCTCACAGGGGAATCAGCCCCAGCATTTT
CASSSQGNQPQHF
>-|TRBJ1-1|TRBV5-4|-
TGTGCCAGCAGCTTATCGACTAACACTGAAGCTTTCTTT
CASSLSTNTEAFF
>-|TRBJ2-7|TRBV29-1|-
TGCAGCGTTCAAAAGGAATACGAGCAGTACTTC
CSVQKEYEQYF
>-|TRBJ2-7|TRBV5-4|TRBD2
TGTGCCAGCAGCCCGAGGACTAGCGGGAGGACCGAGCAGTACTTC
CASSPRTSGRTEQYF
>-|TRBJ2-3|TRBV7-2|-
TGTGCCAGCAGCTTAGGGGGTAGGGGTTTTTCAGATACGCAGTATTTT
CASSLGGRGFSDTQYF